This entry lists 5 T cell receptor beta chains sequenced from one sample in a study of OX40 agonist ivuxolimab in advanced cancers. Here immunoSEQ multiplex PCR was the method, and the copy in TCRdb shows in-frame clones only, minus some. The sample lists tens of thousands of clones; about 90% were seen once. The sequencing here drew on CD4+ or CD8+ T cells sorted from blood, taken in a trial of the OX40 agonist ivuxolimab. The receptors originated from an adult with an advanced solid tumor such as melanoma, head and neck, liver or kidney cancer.

The chain couples TRBV15 to TRBJ2-1, with 8 bases identical to TRBD2. After removal of 2 bases from V and 5 bases from J, the junction contained 17 bases not matched to a gene. The CDR3 is 19 residues long. Germline V lookup: CDR1 LNHNV, CDR2 YYDKDF (reference sequence). The CDR3 DNA follows: TGTGCCACCAGCAGATCGACTAGCGCAGCTTATTTTCGAGACAATGAGCAGTTCTTC. The encoded protein is CATSRSTSAAYFRDNEQFF.

The chain carries TRBV13 and TRBJ2-7, with a possible D match to TRBD1 (6 bases). This CDR3 contains 16 residues. V was shortened by 5 bases and J by 4 bases, with 21 bases between the two germline ends. Germline V lookup: CDR1 PRHDT, CDR2 FYEKMQ (reference sequence). In nucleotides, the CDR3 is TGTGCCAGCAGCCATCATGATGGCAGGGGTAGGTACGAGCAGTACTTC. It translates to CASSHHDGRGRYEQYF.

This clone was counted only a few times. For the CDR3, the DNA is TGTGCCACCCTGACAGGGGACGGGGAGCTGTTTTTT. This codes for CATLTGDGELFF. The chain carries TRBV10-3 and TRBJ2-2, with 8 bases fitting TRBD1. CDR3 length equals 12 residues. CDR1 and CDR2 (germline): ENHRY, SYGVKD. Trimming removed 10 bases from V and 7 bases from J; junction bases left unmatched: 5.

This clone was seen only a few times. The chain recombines TRBV6-4 with TRBJ2-3, with 10 bases aligning to TRBD2. The J segment lost 4 bases and the V segment lost 3 bases, leaving 7 bases of the junction unmatched. CDR3 length equals 16 residues. Germline values: CDR1 MRHNA, CDR2 SNTAGT. CDR3 amino acids: CASSESSGGAADTQYF. DNA of the CDR3: TGTGCCAGCAGTGAATCGAGCGGGGGGGCTGCAGATACGCAGTATTTT.

The chain recombines TRBV7-9 with TRBJ2-7; no clear D gene. The CDR3 covers 12 residues. V shed 0 bases and J shed 6 bases, with 6 bases lying between them. Looked up from germline, CDR1 is SEHNR and CDR2 is FQNEAQ (reference sequence). CDR3 nucleotides: TGTGCCAGCAGCTTAGCCGTAACCGAGCAGTACTTC. Amino acids: CASSLAVTEQYF.